Presented here are 19 T cell receptor beta chains from one specimen sequenced in a study of graft-versus-host responses after intestinal transplantation. Produced via immunoSEQ multiplex PCR; TCRdb's table is partial and in-frame only. The data contain about 120,000 clones, roughly 91% of them seen just once; the ten biggest clones take up around 0.12%. These receptors lack a known antigen. The specimen was unstimulated CD4+ T cells sorted from spleen or lymph node cells, collected before intestinal transplant. Source of these receptors: a human donor who received an intestinal transplant.

The chain couples TRBV28 to TRBJ2-1, with a weak D call TRBD1 (6 bases). Trimming removed 5 bases at V and 9 bases at J, with 20 bases between. This CDR3 is built from 15 residues. CDR1 is MDHEN and CDR2 is SYDVKM in the germline V gene. The CDR3 region has the DNA TGTGCCAGCAGTCTCCCCTCGGGGACAACCGGTGAGCAGTTCTTC. This codes for CASSLPSGTTGEQFF.

The genes are TRBV29-1 and TRBJ1-2; D is possibly TRBD1 (5 bases). The CDR3 has 13 amino acids. Germline V CDR1 and CDR2: SQVTM, ANQGSEA. V was trimmed by 6 bases and J by 6 bases, leaving 17 bases between them. CDR3 nucleotides: TGCAGCGTCTCAATGGGGGGGGTGAATGGCTACACCTTC. Translating it yields CSVSMGGVNGYTF.

V gene TRBV27 combines with J gene TRBJ1-1; D possibly corresponds to TRBD1 (5 bases). Trimming shortened V by 0 bases and J by 1 base, and 6 bases separated the two germline ends. The germline V gene has CDR1 MNHEY and CDR2 SMNVEV (reference sequence). CDR3 length equals 14 residues. The chain's CDR3 is CASSLSGQNTEAFF. CDR3 DNA: TGTGCCAGCAGTTTATCCGGACAGAACACTGAAGCTTTCTTT.

The genes are TRBV29-1 and TRBJ2-7, with TRBD2 matching 14 bases. Germline values: CDR1 SQVTM, CDR2 ANQGSEA. This CDR3 comprises 15 residues. Unmatched junction bases numbered 6, after V lost 5 bases and J lost 3 bases. The CDR3 nucleotides are TGCAGCGTTACGGGACTAGCGGGAGTTAGCTACGAGCAGTACTTC. It is translated as CSVTGLAGVSYEQYF.

This chain connects TRBV6-5 to TRBJ2-7; 9 positions agree with TRBD1. CDR1 and CDR2 from the germline V gene are MNHEY and SVGAGI. With 5 bases clipped from V and 3 bases from J, the junction kept 8 bases outside the gene matches. CDR3 length: 15 residues. The CDR3 DNA reads TGTGCCAGCAGTGCACAGGGGGCAGTGGGCTACGAGCAGTACTTC. Translating it yields CASSAQGAVGYEQYF.

This clone was detected only once. The chain uses TRBV6-5 and TRBJ2-3; D gene uncertain. Germline V gene sequence: CDR1 MNHEY, CDR2 SVGAGI. Trimming cost V 6 bases and J 2 bases, with 9 bases left between them. The CDR3 covers 13 residues. CDR3: CASRKGYTDTQYF. CDR3 DNA sequence: TGTGCCAGCAGAAAAGGGTACACAGATACGCAGTATTTT.

This chain connects TRBV28 to TRBJ2-7; D perhaps matches TRBD1 (5 bases). The CDR3 covers 12 residues. V lost 3 bases and J 12 bases, leaving 15 bases between the germline ends. Germline loops: CDR1 MDHEN, CDR2 SYDVKM. The CDR3 reads CASSFRGAAAYF. For the CDR3, the DNA is TGTGCCAGCAGTTTTAGGGGTGCGGCTGCGTACTTC.

The genes are TRBV4-1 and TRBJ2-7, with D tentatively TRBD2 (6 bases). The length of the CDR3 is 15 residues. Looked up from germline, CDR1 is MGHRA and CDR2 is YSYEKL. V was clipped by 0 bases and J by 4 bases, with 13 bases between them. CDR3 sequence (DNA): TGCGCCAGCAGCCAAGAACCGACTAGTCGGTACGAGCAGTACTTC. Protein sequence: CASSQEPTSRYEQYF.

The chain combines TRBV15 with TRBJ2-5; 8 bases line up with TRBD2. This CDR3 contains 15 residues. The V and J ends lost 0 bases and 5 bases, in that order; junction bases with no gene match: 5. From germline, CDR1 is LNHNV and CDR2 YYDKDF (reference sequence). In DNA, the CDR3 is TGTGCCACCAGCAGAGAGGCTAGCGGGTCGGAGACCCAGTACTTC. It encodes CATSREASGSETQYF.

The CDR3 nucleotides read TGCGCCAGCAGCTTGCGAGCTAGCGGGAGTAACGAGCAGTACTTC. It yields the protein CASSLRASGSNEQYF. This chain links TRBV5-1 with TRBJ2-7, with 10 bases aligning to TRBD2. CDR3 length equals 15 residues. The ends lost 1 base at V and 5 bases at J; junction bases unmatched: 6. Germline CDR1 SGHRS, CDR2 YFSETQ.

The rearrangement links TRBV25-1 to TRBJ1-2; a weak D match, TRBD1 (6 bases). V lost 6 bases to trimming and J lost 8 bases, with 22 bases between them. Germline lookup yields CDR1 MGHDK and CDR2 SYGVNS. The CDR3 runs 15 residues. The CDR3 sequence is CASSPEGVIGWGYTF. CDR3 sequence (DNA): TGTGCCAGCAGCCCCGAGGGGGTAATTGGCTGGGGCTACACCTTC.

The gene calls are TRBV5-1 and TRBJ2-3; D is possibly TRBD2 (6 bases). Germline assignment: CDR1 SGHRS and CDR2 YFSETQ. The CDR3 extends over 14 amino acids. V lost 5 bases and J 0 bases, leaving 10 bases between the germline ends. The DNA of the CDR3 is TGCGCCAGCAGTGGGACTTTGAGCACAGATACGCAGTATTTT. This translates into CASSGTLSTDTQYF.

The J gene is TRBJ2-3, the V gene TRBV5-4, with 9 bases matching TRBD2. CDR3 length equals 15 residues. V lost 6 bases and J lost 6; bases outside the gene matches: 11. Per the germline V gene, CDR1 is SGHNT and CDR2 is YYREEE (reference sequence). The CDR3 region is CASTPGLALWDTQYF. CDR3 DNA: TGTGCCAGCACCCCGGGACTAGCCCTTTGGGATACGCAGTATTTT. The variable domain in full, with the rest retrieved from reference TRBV5-4 and TRBJ2-3, is ETGVTQSPTHLIKTRGQQVTLRCSSQSGHNTVSWYQQALGQGPQFIFQYYREEENGRGNFPPRFSGLQFPNYSSELNVNALELDDSALYLCASTPGLALWDTQYFGPGTRLTVL.

The chain recombines TRBV7-3 with TRBJ2-2, with TRBD2 as a possible D gene (5 bases). The CDR3 consists of 15 residues. Between the trimmed V and J ends, which lost 0 bases and 5 bases, there was a span of 10 bases. CDR1 SGHTA and CDR2 FQGTGA come from the germline V gene. The CDR3 region has the DNA TGTGCCAGCAGCTTAACCGGGGTAGGGACCGGGGAGCTGTTTTTT. This sequence encodes CASSLTGVGTGELFF.

The chain is built from TRBV18 and TRBJ1-1; TRBD1 matches at 10 bases. CDR3 length equals 15 residues. V lost 4 bases to trimming and J lost 1 base; unmatched junction nucleotides: 3. CDR1 is KGHSH and CDR2 is LQKENI in the germline V gene. The CDR3 loop is CASSRDRGRNTEAFF. CDR3 DNA: TGTGCCAGCTCACGTGACAGGGGGCGGAACACTGAAGCTTTCTTT.

The chain is built from TRBV6-5 and TRBJ2-7, with 7 bases matching TRBD1. The CDR3 runs to 15 residues. Germline trimming cut 2 bases from V and 3 bases from J; bases unmatched to any gene: 7. Looked up from germline, CDR1 is MNHEY and CDR2 is SVGAGI. The CDR3 sequence is CASSYDKTGSYEQYF. The DNA of the CDR3 is TGTGCCAGCAGTTACGACAAGACAGGGAGCTACGAGCAGTACTTC.

The V gene is TRBV6-5, the J gene TRBJ2-7, with 7 bases identical to TRBD1. The CDR3 sequence is 15 residues long. Germline CDR1 and CDR2: MNHEY and SVGAGI. Losses at the gene ends were 6 bases for V and 0 bases for J; bases not matched to a gene: 8. This chain's CDR3 is CASRKNRGFSYEQYF. In nucleotides, the CDR3 is TGTGCCAGCAGAAAAAACAGGGGATTCTCCTACGAGCAGTACTTC.

The V gene is TRBV18, the J gene TRBJ2-1, with 11 bases that match TRBD2. This CDR3 region has 17 residues. The germline V gene encodes CDR1 KGHSH and CDR2 LQKENI. Trimming cost V 2 bases and J 5 bases; bases outside gene matches: 8. CDR3 DNA sequence: TGTGCCAGCTCACCAAAAAAACTAGCGGGAGTACACAATGAGCAGTTCTTC. This gives the protein CASSPKKLAGVHNEQFF.

J is TRBJ2-1 and V is TRBV19, with 13 nucleotides matching TRBD2. The CDR3 covers 16 residues. CDR1 is LNHDA and CDR2 is SQIVND in the germline V gene (reference sequence). Losses at the gene ends were 5 bases for V and 7 bases for J; bases not matched to a gene: 8. CDR3 region: CASSSILAGGPNEQFF. CDR3 DNA: TGTGCCAGTAGTTCGATACTAGCGGGAGGGCCAAATGAGCAGTTCTTC.